This is a list of T cell receptor beta chains from one sample in a study of T cell changes during pregnancy in multiple sclerosis. Sequencing was performed with immunoSEQ multiplex PCR; in TCRdb, only in-frame clones are kept and a portion is missing. This sample carries 30,000 to 35,000 clones, roughly 89% of them seen once, and the ten largest clones take about 0.58%. The sequenced sample was CD4+ T cells from peripheral blood mononuclear cells, obtained in the third trimester of pregnancy. These receptors were obtained from a female donor in good health, enrolled as a control in a pregnancy study. The CDR3 runs from the conserved cysteine through the conserved F or W. The D gene is left open where the match is weak. Size values are once, few and many counts, or a class for expanded clones, and some rows have none.

D gene: -; J gene: TRBJ2-1; clone size: -; V gene: TRBV2; CDR3 protein: CASRRLLNEQFF; CDR3 DNA: TGTGCCAGCAGACGACTCCTCAATGAGCAGTTCTTC
D gene: -; J gene: TRBJ1-3; clone size: -; V gene: TRBV28; CDR3 protein: CASSPSGHTNSGNTIYF; CDR3 DNA: TGTGCCAGCAGTCCCTCGGGACACACTAACTCTGGAAACACCATATATTTT
D gene: -; J gene: TRBJ1-3; clone size: -; V gene: TRBV4-1; CDR3 protein: CASSQEVTGRIGNTIYF; CDR3 DNA: TGCGCCAGCAGCCAAGAGGTTACAGGGAGAATAGGGAACACCATATATTTT
D gene: -; J gene: TRBJ2-2; clone size: -; V gene: TRBV5-1; CDR3 protein: CASSSSGAGELFF; CDR3 DNA: TGCGCCAGCAGTTCCTCGGGAGCCGGGGAGCTGTTTTTT
D gene: -; J gene: TRBJ2-3; clone size: -; V gene: TRBV27; CDR3 protein: CASRRQESTDTQYF; CDR3 DNA: TGTGCCAGCAGAAGACAAGAGAGCACAGATACGCAGTATTTT
D gene: TRBD1; J gene: TRBJ1-1; clone size: -; V gene: TRBV27; CDR3 protein: CASSLVGAGGTEAFF; CDR3 DNA: TGTGCCAGCAGTTTAGTTGGGGCAGGGGGCACTGAAGCTTTCTTT
D gene: -; J gene: TRBJ1-4; clone size: -; V gene: TRBV18; CDR3 protein: CASSPPAATNEKLFF; CDR3 DNA: TGTGCCAGCTCACCACCAGCTGCAACTAATGAAAAACTGTTTTTT
D gene: -; J gene: TRBJ1-2; clone size: -; V gene: TRBV6-5; CDR3 protein: CATEQANYGYTF; CDR3 DNA: TGTGCCACCGAGCAGGCTAACTATGGCTACACCTTC
D gene: TRBD1; J gene: TRBJ1-1; clone size: -; V gene: TRBV30; CDR3 protein: CAWGGGRRNTEAFF; CDR3 DNA: TGTGCCTGGGGAGGGGGCAGGCGGAACACTGAAGCTTTCTTT
D gene: -; J gene: TRBJ1-1; clone size: -; V gene: TRBV20-1; CDR3 protein: CSGEGDTEAFF; CDR3 DNA: TGCAGTGGCGAGGGGGACACTGAAGCTTTCTTT
D gene: TRBD2; J gene: TRBJ2-7; clone size: -; V gene: TRBV20-1; CDR3 protein: CSGLASYEQYF; CDR3 DNA: TGCAGTGGACTAGCGAGCTACGAGCAGTACTTC
D gene: TRBD1; J gene: TRBJ2-5; clone size: -; V gene: TRBV6-6; CDR3 protein: CASSYSGQSPGTAQYF; CDR3 DNA: TGTGCCAGCAGTTACTCGGGACAGTCCCCCGGAACGGCCCAGTACTTC
D gene: -; J gene: TRBJ1-6; clone size: few; V gene: TRBV7-9; CDR3 protein: CASSQGNNSPLHF; CDR3 DNA: TGTGCCAGCAGTCAGGGGAATAATTCACCCCTCCACTTT
D gene: -; J gene: TRBJ1-1; clone size: -; V gene: TRBV5-1; CDR3 protein: CASSFEQSNTEAFF; CDR3 DNA: TGCGCCAGCAGCTTCGAACAGTCGAACACTGAAGCTTTCTTT